These 30 T cell receptor beta chains came from one sample sequenced in a study of Ad26.COV2.S vaccination and SARS-CoV-2 variants. The repertoire was sequenced with immunoSEQ multiplex PCR; TCRdb's copy has only in-frame clones and lacks some. Seen here are 180,000 or so clones, around 85% observed once, and the top ten hold roughly 6%. Sequences were derived from peripheral blood, sampled after recovery from COVID-19. Receptors were obtained from a human donor who had recovered from COVID-19.

V and J are TRBV4-2 and TRBJ1-1; D uncertain. The germline V and J ends were trimmed by 0 bases and 0 bases, with 5 bases remaining between them. The CDR3 covers 14 residues. The V gene's germline CDR1 is LGHNA and CDR2 YNFKEQ. The CDR3 here is CASSQDSMNTEAFF. CDR3 nucleotides: TGTGCCAGCAGCCAAGATTCAATGAACACTGAAGCTTTCTTT.

CDR3 residues: CASSLTRGGGANTQYF. CDR3 nucleotide sequence: TGTGCCAGCAGCTTGACGCGCGGGGGAGGCGCAAATACGCAGTATTTT. The V and J genes are TRBV7-3 and TRBJ2-3; TRBD2 matches 7 bases. This CDR3 has 16 amino acids. V lost 3 bases, J lost 7 bases, and 13 bases stayed unmatched. Germline V CDR1 and CDR2: SGHTA, FQGTGA.

The V gene is TRBV21-1, the J gene TRBJ1-1. TRBV21-1 is deemed a pseudogene. The CDR3 loop spans 17 amino acids. CDR3 nucleotides: TGTGCCAGCCCCCGAGTTTTGAAGGGGGGGAAATACACTGAAGCTTTCTTT. Encoded protein: CASPRVLKGGKYTEAFF.

About this clone itself: The sample has other DNA sequences that encode this CDR3 too. The rearrangement uses TRBV3-1 (or the pseudogene TRBV3-2) and TRBJ1-1; a possible D gene is TRBD1 (5 bases). V shed 1 base and J shed 4 bases, with 7 bases lying between them. The CDR3 consists of 13 residues. Germline CDR1 reads LGHDT; CDR2 reads YNNKEL (reference sequence). DNA of the CDR3: TGTGCCAGCAGCCAAGTAAGGGGCACTGAAGCTTTCTTT. It specifies CASSQVRGTEAFF.

V and J are TRBV29-1 and TRBJ2-3, with D maybe TRBD2 (6 bases). Germline V gene sequence: CDR1 SQVTM, CDR2 ANQGSEA. The CDR3 length is 13 residues. Trimming stripped 3 bases from V and 1 base from J, with 8 bases between. The CDR3 nucleotides read TGCAGCGTTGAGCGGGATGGCACAGATACGCAGTATTTT. Translating gives CSVERDGTDTQYF.

The chain employs TRBV1 and TRBJ1-3. TRBV1 is a pseudogene. The CDR3 has 14 amino acids. The chain's CDR3 is CTSSQRDGGNTIYF. For the CDR3, the DNA is TGCACCAGCAGCCAGCGTGACGGAGGAAACACCATATATTTT.

The CDR3 sequence: CASSLETDTQYF. CDR3 in DNA: TGCGCCAGCAGCTTGGAGACAGATACGCAGTATTTT. V gene TRBV5-1 combines with J gene TRBJ2-3; D is uncertain. This CDR3 comprises 12 residues. V was shortened by 0 bases and J by 3 bases, with 2 bases between the two germline ends. CDR1 is SGHRS and CDR2 is YFSETQ in the germline V gene.

The chain joins TRBV4-2 to TRBJ2-3; either TRBD1 or TRBD2 may supply D (5 bases each). The germline CDR1 and CDR2 sequences are LGHNA and YNFKEQ. This CDR3 contains 15 residues. V was pared by 2 bases and J by 5 bases, with 14 bases between. The CDR3 here is CASSQSDSGGDTQYF. The DNA of the CDR3 is TGTGCCAGCAGCCAAAGCGACAGCGGAGGAGATACGCAGTATTTT.

This rearrangement joins TRBV2 to TRBJ2-7, with 8 bases that match TRBD2. Germline-derived CDR1 and CDR2 are SNHLY and FYNNEI. The trim removed 0 bases at V and 6 bases at J, leaving 7 bases unmatched. This CDR3 is 15 amino acids long. As DNA, the CDR3 is TGTGCCAGCAGTGAAGCCGACGGGAGGGCCCCCGAGCAGTACTTC. This gives the protein CASSEADGRAPEQYF.

The J gene is TRBJ2-2, the V gene TRBV3-1 (or the pseudogene TRBV3-2); a possible D gene is TRBD1 (6 bases). Per germline, CDR1 LGHDT and CDR2 YNNKEL (reference sequence). V dropped 4 bases and J dropped 8 bases, with 8 bases sitting between them. The CDR3 is 12 residues long. DNA of the CDR3: TGTGCCAGCAGCCTAAGGGGGGGGGAGCTGTTTTTT. Translating gives CASSLRGGELFF.

The chain joins TRBV11-2 to TRBJ1-5; TRBD1 might be the D (6 bases). The CDR3 is made up of 17 amino acids. Looked up from germline, CDR1 is SGHAT and CDR2 is FQNNGV. Trimming pared 1 base from V and 0 bases from J, leaving 13 bases between. CDR3 nucleotides: TGTGCCAGCAGCTTAGGAGGGGGACCCAATAGCAATCAGCCCCAGCATTTT. It specifies CASSLGGGPNSNQPQHF.

CDR3 sequence: CASSVRNYGYTF. In nucleotides, the CDR3 is TGTGCCAGCAGCGTCCGTAACTATGGCTACACCTTC. The chain links TRBV9 to TRBJ1-2; no clear D gene. The V end was cut by 2 bases, the J end by 1 base, with 3 bases between. This CDR3 has 12 amino acids. Germline loops: CDR1 SGDLS, CDR2 YYNGEE.

The CDR3 sequence: CASSPHLAGGQETQYF. The CDR3, as DNA: TGTGCCAGCAGCCCCCACCTAGCGGGAGGGCAAGAGACCCAGTACTTC. V gene TRBV9 combines with J gene TRBJ2-5; 12 bases are shared with TRBD2. The CDR3 contains 16 residues. V was clipped by 4 bases and J by 2 bases; unmatched bases: 6. Germline loops: CDR1 SGDLS, CDR2 YYNGEE.

This chain links TRBV7-3 with TRBJ2-3, with 7 bases identical to TRBD1. CDR1 SGHTA and CDR2 FQGTGA come from the germline V gene. CDR3 size: 15 residues. The trim removed 3 bases at V and 2 bases at J, leaving 5 bases unmatched. The CDR3 nucleotides read TGTGCCAGCAGCTTGAGAGACAGGGACACAGATACGCAGTATTTT. Protein: CASSLRDRDTDTQYF.

The CDR3 spells CASSPPSTGWTGELFF. The CDR3 nucleotides read TGTGCCAGCAGCCCCCCCTCGACAGGGTGGACCGGGGAGCTGTTTTTT. J is TRBJ2-2 and V is TRBV7-9, with 7 bases that match TRBD1. There are 16 residues in the CDR3. V dropped 5 bases and J dropped 5; count of bases not matched to a gene: 11. Germline CDR1 and CDR2: SEHNR and FQNEAQ (reference sequence).

This clone has just one count. V gene TRBV10-3 combines with J gene TRBJ2-2; 8 bases are a match to TRBD2. The CDR3 is made up of 11 amino acids. CDR1 ENHRY and CDR2 SYGVKD come from the germline V gene. CDR3 sequence: CASLAGGELFF. The CDR3 DNA reads TGTGCGAGCCTAGCGGGCGGGGAGCTGTTTTTT.

The J gene is TRBJ2-7, the V gene TRBV4-1; weak D call: TRBD1 (5 bases). Germline V gene lookup returns CDR1 MGHRA and CDR2 YSYEKL. The CDR3 contains 15 residues. The V end was cut by 3 bases, the J end by 3 bases, with 15 bases between. The CDR3 protein is CASSQIGASHYEQYF. The DNA for the CDR3 is TGCGCCAGCAGCCAGATTGGGGCTTCGCACTACGAGCAGTACTTC.

The count of this clone is one. This chain connects TRBV19 to TRBJ2-1; the match to TRBD2 covers 12 bases. Per germline, CDR1 LNHDA and CDR2 SQIVND (reference sequence). The V gene end was trimmed by 3 bases and the J gene end by 4 bases; junction bases not matched to a gene: 4. The CDR3 is made up of 16 amino acids. In DNA form, the CDR3 reads TGTGCCAGTAGTATTGAGACTAGCGGGGGATACAATGAGCAGTTCTTC. Protein product: CASSIETSGGYNEQFF. The full variable domain, with the rest looked up from reference TRBV19 and TRBJ2-1, is DGGITQSPKYLFRKEGQNVTLSCEQNLNHDAMYWYRQDPGQGLRLIYYSQIVNDFQKGDIAEGYSVSREKKESFPLTVTSAQKNPTAFYLCASSIETSGGYNEQFFGPGTRLTVL.

V gene TRBV10-3 combines with J gene TRBJ2-7; D may be TRBD2 (6 bases). The V gene lost 10 bases and the J gene lost 4 bases, with 17 bases spanning the gap. This CDR3 has 13 amino acids. CDR1 is ENHRY, CDR2 SYGVKD, per germline. CDR3 protein: CATLRDSPYEQYF. CDR3 sequence (DNA): TGTGCCACCCTCCGGGACTCACCATACGAGCAGTACTTC.

Concerning this clone itself: The sample holds other DNA sequences that translate to the same CDR3. The chain carries TRBV18 and TRBJ1-2; D remains unclear. The germline V gene encodes CDR1 KGHSH and CDR2 LQKENI. V lost 2 bases and J 2 bases, leaving 6 bases between the germline ends. CDR3 length equals 13 residues. The CDR3 sequence is CASSPGQNYGYTF. The CDR3 DNA reads as TGTGCCAGCTCACCAGGGCAGAACTATGGCTACACCTTC.

This chain links TRBV7-9 with TRBJ1-2; 7 nucleotides match TRBD1. Trimming removed 1 base from V and 7 bases from J; junction bases left unmatched: 3. The CDR3 has 13 residues. Germline CDR1 reads SEHNR; CDR2 reads FQNEAQ (reference sequence). CDR3 sequence reads: CASSLEQGGGYTF. The CDR3 DNA is TGTGCCAGCAGCTTAGAGCAGGGGGGTGGCTACACCTTC.

The V and J genes are TRBV5-4 and TRBJ1-1, with TRBD1 as a possible D gene (5 bases). The CDR3 sequence is 15 residues long. CDR1 and CDR2 from the germline V gene are SGHNT and YYREEE (reference sequence). Trimming left V 4 bases short and J 3 bases short, with 16 bases between. The CDR3 is CASSPQAGGDTEAFF. The CDR3 DNA sequence: TGTGCCAGCAGCCCTCAAGCGGGGGGGGACACTGAAGCTTTCTTT.

This clone occurred once. Other DNA variants within this sample encode the same CDR3. The rearrangement links TRBV9 to TRBJ2-5, with D unclear. The CDR3 runs 13 residues. V lost 0 bases, J lost 4 bases, and 7 bases lay in between. The germline CDR1 and CDR2 sequences are SGDLS and YYNGEE. CDR3 sequence reads: CASSVALRETQYF. The CDR3 bases are TGTGCCAGCAGCGTAGCGCTTCGAGAGACCCAGTACTTC.

The chain links TRBV19 to TRBJ2-1; 10 bases match TRBD2. Germline loops: CDR1 LNHDA, CDR2 SQIVND (reference sequence). V shed 5 bases, J shed 1 base, and the junction held 8 bases outside the gene matches. This CDR3 spans 17 amino acids. The CDR3 region is CASSPLAGASSYNEQFF. CDR3 bases: TGTGCCAGTAGTCCCCTAGCGGGAGCCTCTTCCTACAATGAGCAGTTCTTC.

The V call is TRBV5-1, the J call TRBJ1-4; the D gene is possibly TRBD1 (5 bases). Germline CDR1 and CDR2: SGHRS and YFSETQ. The CDR3 consists of 15 residues. The V end lost 4 bases, the J end lost 5 bases, and 15 bases lay between the germline ends. The CDR3 sequence: CASSRSTRGNEKLFF. In DNA, the CDR3 is TGCGCCAGCAGCAGATCGACCCGGGGGAATGAAAAACTGTTTTTT.

This chain joins TRBV6-1 and TRBJ1-2, with a weak D call TRBD1 (6 bases). Germline lookup yields CDR1 MNHNS and CDR2 SASEGT. Trimming cost V 0 bases and J 2 bases, with 13 bases left between them. The CDR3 runs to 16 residues. CDR3 sequence (DNA): TGTGCCAGCAGTGAAGCCGCCCCGGGGGCGAACTATGGCTACACCTTC. Translation: CASSEAAPGANYGYTF.

V is TRBV5-6 and J is TRBJ2-1, with 11 bases matching TRBD1. The ends lost 5 bases at V and 4 bases at J; junction bases unmatched: 8. CDR1 and CDR2 (germline): SGHDT, YYEEEE. The CDR3 extends over 16 amino acids. The CDR3 is CASRTGTGGPYNEQFF. DNA for the CDR3: TGTGCCAGCAGAACCGGGACAGGGGGACCTTACAATGAGCAGTTCTTC.

Turning to this clone: Other nucleotide sequences from this sample produce the same CDR3. The rearrangement joins TRBV27 to TRBJ2-1; D is unclear. The CDR3 is 13 residues long. CDR1 MNHEY and CDR2 SMNVEV come from the germline V gene (reference sequence). The V end lost 3 bases, the J end lost 7 bases, and 10 bases lay between the germline ends. CDR3 sequence: CASSLGLNNEQFF. The CDR3 region has the DNA TGTGCCAGCAGTTTGGGTCTCAATAATGAGCAGTTCTTC.

This clone was picked up one time. The CDR3 DNA reads as TGTGCCAGCAGCCCGGGACAGGCATACTACGAGCAGTACTTC. Its translation: CASSPGQAYYEQYF. V and J are TRBV9 and TRBJ2-7; TRBD1 agrees at 8 bases. This CDR3 contains 14 residues. After removal of 4 bases from V and 3 bases from J, the junction contained 6 bases not matched to a gene. Germline CDR1 SGDLS, CDR2 YYNGEE. Variable domain in full (rest from reference TRBV9 and TRBJ2-7): DSGVTQTPKHLITATGQRVTLRCSPRSGDLSVYWYQQSLDQGLQFLIQYYNGEERAKGNILERFSAQQFPDLHSELNLSSLELGDSALYFCASSPGQAYYEQYFGPGTRLTVT.

The rearrangement uses TRBV18 and TRBJ1-1, with TRBD1 matching 9 bases. This CDR3 contains 16 residues. Per the germline V gene, CDR1 is KGHSH and CDR2 is LQKENI. Trimming removed 3 bases from V and 0 bases from J; junction bases left unmatched: 5. CDR3: CASSPATGGLNTEAFF. The DNA of the CDR3 is TGTGCCAGCTCACCGGCGACAGGGGGTTTGAACACTGAAGCTTTCTTT.